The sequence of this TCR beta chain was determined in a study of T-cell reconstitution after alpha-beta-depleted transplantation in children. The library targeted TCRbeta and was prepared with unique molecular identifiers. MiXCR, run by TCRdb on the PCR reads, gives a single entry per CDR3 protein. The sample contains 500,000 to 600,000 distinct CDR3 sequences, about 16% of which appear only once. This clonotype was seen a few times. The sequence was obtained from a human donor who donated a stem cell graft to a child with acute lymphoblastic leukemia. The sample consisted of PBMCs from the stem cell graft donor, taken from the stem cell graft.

DNA for the CDR3: TGTGCCAGCAGCTTCCTACTGCCACGGAATGAGCAGTTCTTC. Protein: CASSFLLPRNEQFF. V usage is TRBV7-2 and J usage is TRBJ2-1; D is undetermined. The CDR3 extends over 14 amino acids. V lost 3 bases, J lost 7 bases, and 13 bases lay in between. Germline CDR1 SGHTA, CDR2 FQGNSA.